This TCR beta chain was obtained from a study of CD8 T cells in Susac syndrome. The authors sequenced TCR beta from blood CD8+ and CD4+ T cells. When the RNA was reverse transcribed, random hexamers were used with an input of 0.5 to 1 ug. TCRdb passed the immunoSEQ multiplex PCR reads through MiXCR, listing each CDR3 protein once. This table has 130,000 or so distinct CDR3 sequences, over 75% appearing once. Germline CDR1 and CDR2: GTSNPN and SVGIG (reference sequence). Losses at the gene ends were 4 bases for V and 4 bases for J; bases not matched to a gene: 6. The length of the CDR3 is 13 residues. The rearrangement joins TRBV30 to TRBJ1-2; 7 bases are shared with TRBD1. The TCR was taken from a human donor with multiple sclerosis. The sequenced sample consisted of CD8+ T cells from PBMCs. CDR3 bases: TGTGCCTGGACCCCCGGGACAGCCTATGGCTACACCTTC. Protein: CAWTPGTAYGYTF. The variable domain in full, with the rest retrieved from reference TRBV30 and TRBJ1-2, is SQTIHQWPATLVQPVGSPLSLECTVEGTSNPNLYWYRQAAGRGLQLLFYSVGIGQISSEVPQNLSASRPQDRQFILSSKKLLLSDSGFYLCAWTPGTAYGYTFGSGTRLTVV.